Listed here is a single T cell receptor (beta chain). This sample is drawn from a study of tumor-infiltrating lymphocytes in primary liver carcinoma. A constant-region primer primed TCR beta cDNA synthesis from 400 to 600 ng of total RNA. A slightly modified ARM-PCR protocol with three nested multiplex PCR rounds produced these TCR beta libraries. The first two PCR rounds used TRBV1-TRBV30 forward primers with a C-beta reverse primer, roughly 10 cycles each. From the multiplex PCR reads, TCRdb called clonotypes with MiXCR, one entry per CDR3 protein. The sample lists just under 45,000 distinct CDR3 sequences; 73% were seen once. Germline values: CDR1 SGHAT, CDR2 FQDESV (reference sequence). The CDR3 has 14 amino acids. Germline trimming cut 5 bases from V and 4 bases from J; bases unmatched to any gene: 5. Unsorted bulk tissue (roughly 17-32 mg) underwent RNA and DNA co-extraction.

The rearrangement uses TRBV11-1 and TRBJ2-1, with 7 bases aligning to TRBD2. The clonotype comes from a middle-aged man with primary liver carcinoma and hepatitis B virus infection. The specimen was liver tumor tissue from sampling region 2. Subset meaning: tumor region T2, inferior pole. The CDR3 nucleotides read TGTGCCAGCAGCCAAAGCGGGATATACAATGAGCAGTTCTTC. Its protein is CASSQSGIYNEQFF.